Described below is a single TCR beta chain sequence and its context. Its specificity is unknown. These data are taken from a study of post-analysis software for immune sequencing data. Study-wide findings and caveats: Comparison of patients with controls showed roughly five TRBV segments more frequent in patients, TRBV5-6, TRBV5-1 and TRBV20-1 among them.

Germline V gene data show CDR1 as MNHEY and CDR2 as SMNVEV (reference sequence). The CDR3 sequence is 13 residues long. The V segment lost 8 bases and the J segment 7 bases; nucleotides outside the gene matches: 10. Unique molecular identifiers featured in each of the TCR beta cDNA libraries. Each CDR3 protein is one row after TCRdb ran MiXCR on the PCR reads. This table holds around 710,000 distinct CDR3 sequences, 46% found once. The rearrangement links TRBV27 to TRBJ1-2; 7 bases line up with TRBD1. Sample: blood. This sequence originates from a girl aged 10-17 years with multiple sclerosis. CDR3 loop: CASPNRGVSGYTF. The CDR3 nucleotides read TGTGCCAGCCCCAACAGGGGCGTTAGTGGCTACACCTTC.